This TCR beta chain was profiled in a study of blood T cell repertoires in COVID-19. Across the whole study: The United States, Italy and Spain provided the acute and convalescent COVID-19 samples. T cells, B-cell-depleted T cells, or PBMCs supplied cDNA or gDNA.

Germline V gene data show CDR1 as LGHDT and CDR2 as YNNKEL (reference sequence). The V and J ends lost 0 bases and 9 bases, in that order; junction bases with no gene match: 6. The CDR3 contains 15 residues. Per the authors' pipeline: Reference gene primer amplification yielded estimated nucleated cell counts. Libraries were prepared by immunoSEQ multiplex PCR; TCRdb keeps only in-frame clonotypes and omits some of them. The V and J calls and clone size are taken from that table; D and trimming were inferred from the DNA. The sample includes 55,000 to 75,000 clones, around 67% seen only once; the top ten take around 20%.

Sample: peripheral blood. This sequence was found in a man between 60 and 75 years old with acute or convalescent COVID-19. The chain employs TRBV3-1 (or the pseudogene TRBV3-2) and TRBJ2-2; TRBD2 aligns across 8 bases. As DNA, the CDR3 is TGTGCCAGCAGCCAAGATCTGGCGGGAGGCCGGGAGCTGTTTTTT. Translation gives CASSQDLAGGRELFF.